The 10 T cell receptor beta chains reported below all come from one sample, sequenced in a study of tumor and adjacent non-tumor tissue in lung cancer. A modified ARM-PCR protocol with three rounds of nested PCR amplified TCRbeta. From the multiplex PCR reads, TCRdb called clonotypes with MiXCR, one entry per CDR3 protein. The sample has roughly 67,000 distinct CDR3 sequences, roughly three quarters seen once. The template was RNA from unsorted bulk tissue. The normal lung tissue was taken more than 3 cm from the tumor edge. Material for sequencing was distant non-tumor lung tissue. These receptors were collected from a man aged 60 to 75 with non-small cell lung cancer.

This clonotype was observed at least ten times. It is likely a read error, because the conserved phenylalanine at the end of the CDR3 is missing. J is TRBJ1-3 and V is TRBV2, with TRBD1 matching over 9 bases. The germline V gene has CDR1 SNHLY and CDR2 FYNNEI. V was clipped by 8 bases and J by 4 bases; unmatched bases: 12. The CDR3 contains 16 residues. The CDR3 nucleotides read TGTGCCAGCTCCTACACCACAGGGGGCTCGGGAAACACCATATATCTT. It yields the protein CASSYTTGGSGNTIYL.

A word on this clonotype: One base away lies a much larger clone, so this may be a sequencing read error. The final CDR3 position lacks the conserved phenylalanine or tryptophan, pointing to a likely read error. The chain has TRBV12-3 or TRBV12-4 and TRBJ1-2; a weak D match, TRBD1 (5 bases). The V gene lost 8 bases and the J gene lost 2 bases, with 9 bases spanning the gap. The CDR3 extends over 12 amino acids. CDR3 coding DNA: TGTGCCAGCCAGGGCGGGAACTATGGCTACACCTAC. Protein: CASQGGNYGYTY.

With respect to this clonotype: One end of the junction does not line up with germline, which may come from a read error. The rearrangement joins TRBV24-1 to TRBJ2-1; D assignment may be TRBD1 or TRBD2 (5 bases each). This CDR3 is built from 14 residues. The germline CDR1 and CDR2 sequences are KGHDR and SFDVKD. CDR3 in amino acids: CATSRGRNYDEQCF. In DNA form, the CDR3 reads TGTGCCACCAGCCGGGGACGGAACTACGATGAGCAGTGCTTC.

Concerning this clonotype itself: The conserved closing phenylalanine or tryptophan is absent in this CDR3, likely reflecting a read error. The V gene is TRBV29-1, the J gene TRBJ2-1; TRBD2 aligns across 8 bases. The CDR3 is 14 residues long. V trimming: 8 bases; J trimming: 9 bases; junction bases outside the gene matches: 15. CDR1 SQVTM and CDR2 ANQGSEA come from the germline V gene. CDR3 nucleotide sequence: TGCAGCTTTGGCGGAGCGGGAGAGCCAGCTGAGCAGTTCTTA. Translated, it gives CSFGGAGEPAEQFL.

Of note for this clonotype: A read error may produce the germline difference seen at one junction end. J is TRBJ2-5 and V is TRBV4-1, with 9 bases fitting TRBD1. The CDR3 runs 16 residues. The germline V gene has CDR1 MGHRA and CDR2 YSYEKL. CDR3 nucleotides: TGCACCAGTAGCCAAATTAGACAGGGGGGGGAAGAGACCCAGTACTTC. Protein product: CTSSQIRQGGEETQYF.

A word on this clonotype: One base away lies a much larger clone, so this may be a sequencing read error. The chain carries TRBV28 and TRBJ1-3; D gene unclear. Between the trimmed V and J ends, which lost 9 bases and 5 bases, there was a span of 14 bases. From germline, CDR1 is MDHEN and CDR2 SYDVKM. The CDR3 totals 13 residues. This chain's CDR3 is CASTIGFRNTIYF. The CDR3, as DNA: TGTGCCAGTACCATAGGGTTTAGAAACACCATATATTTT. Full variable domain (remainder filled in from reference TRBV28 and TRBJ1-3): DVKVTQSSRYLVKRTGEKVFLECVQDMDHENMFWYRQDPGLGLRLIYFSYDVKMKEKGDIPEGYSVSREKKERFSLILESASTNQTSMYLCASTIGFRNTIYFGEGSWLTVV.

Of note for this clonotype: This sequence may be a read error, since a much larger clone differs from it by one base. The chain links TRBV7-9 to TRBJ2-1; TRBD2 agrees at 7 bases. Per the germline V gene, CDR1 is SEHNR and CDR2 is FQNEAQ (reference sequence). The CDR3 is 13 residues long. The CDR3, as DNA: TGTGCCATCAGCTTTGGGGAGGGTGGTTCGGAGTTCTTC. This codes for CAISFGEGGSEFF.

This clonotype has at least ten counts. The chain is built from TRBV6-5 and TRBJ2-1; D is possibly TRBD1 or TRBD2 (6 bases each). The CDR3 is made up of 12 amino acids. The V gene lost 7 bases and the J gene lost 6 bases, with 10 bases spanning the gap. Germline-derived CDR1 and CDR2 are MNHEY and SVGAGI. CDR3 protein: CASKQGLNEQFF. CDR3 DNA: TGTGCCAGCAAACAGGGACTCAATGAGCAGTTCTTC.

This clonotype was observed a single time. At one of its ends the junction is not consistent with the germline gene, which may arise from a read error. The chain uses TRBV6-1 and TRBJ2-3; D is undetermined. The CDR3 has 15 amino acids. Germline assignment: CDR1 MNHNS and CDR2 SASEGT. This CDR3 is CASSKLQGSTDTQYF. The DNA of the CDR3 is TGTGCCAGCAGTAAACTTCAAGGTAGCACAGATACGCAATATTTT.

A word on this clonotype: The junction and the germline gene differ at one end; a read error may be behind it. The chain is built from TRBV11-2 and TRBJ1-1; possible D gene TRBD1, 6 bases. The germline CDR1 and CDR2 sequences are SGHAT and FQNNGV. This CDR3 is 13 amino acids long. The CDR3 nucleotides read TGTGCCAACAGCCCCGGGGGGGGCACTGAAGCTCTCTTT. It is translated as CANSPGGGTEALF.